The clone carrying this TCR beta chain came up a few times. No antigen is known for it. These data come from a study of T cells in Graves' hyperthyroidism and ophthalmopathy. Study-wide findings and caveats: A 13 V-J model separated ophthalmopathy from stable hyperthyroidism. Clonotypes that were expanded in thyroid above 0.001 mostly appeared in blood too.

Pregnant or lactating patients were excluded, as were those with uncontrolled infection or other autoimmune disease. In making diagnoses, clinical symptoms, serum thyroxine and TRAb, thyroid ultrasound and orbital computed tomography were all used. V was clipped by 1 base and J by 6 bases, with 12 bases between them. CDR3 length equals 15 residues. Per germline, CDR1 SNHLY and CDR2 FYNNEI. Authors of the study amplified TCR beta CDR3 regions from RNA transcripts. Initially, a first-round RT-PCR of the TCR CDR3 employed the HTBI primer set. TCRdb itself ran the multiplex PCR reads through MiXCR, one entry per CDR3 protein. The repertoire includes about 600,000 distinct CDR3 sequences, 13% to 15% of them detected once, and 7.1% sits in the top ten.

Sequences were obtained from blood. This rearrangement joins TRBV2 to TRBJ2-2; D remains unclear. The receptor comes from a woman in her late teens or twenties with Graves' ophthalmopathy. The CDR3 sequence is CASSEGGRTSGELFF. The CDR3, as DNA: TGTGCCAGCAGTGAAGGTGGCAGGACCTCCGGGGAGCTGTTTTTT.